This T cell receptor (beta chain) was sequenced during a study of OX40 agonist ivuxolimab in advanced cancers. Background on the whole study: Ivuxolimab was an agonistic, fully human IgG2 monoclonal antibody directed against OX40 (CD134), a costimulatory receptor. Three dose-escalation patients achieved partial responses, one with hepatocellular carcinoma and two with cutaneous melanoma. In the dose-escalation cohort, 82.7% of patients were male, and the mean age was roughly 60 years, with a range of about 23 to 85. Intravenous ivuxolimab was administered to patients every 2 weeks at six dose levels: 0.01, 0.1, 0.3, 1.5, 3 and 10 mg/kg. Patients were allowed to have had prior anti-PD-1, anti-PD-L1 or anti-CTLA-4 therapy, and approximately 43% of the dose-escalation patients had previously received checkpoint inhibitors. Peripheral TCRbeta sequencing was intended to test whether TCR sequence diversity was altered and clonal T-cell expansion was caused by ivuxolimab. The paper covers the monotherapy dose-escalation part of the phase I ivuxolimab trial, which included N of about 50 patients. Of the 50 to 55 dose-escalation patients, hepatocellular carcinoma was present in about 19, melanoma in approximately 15, renal cell carcinoma in 9 and head and neck cancer in 9. What the study reported, not specific to this receptor: In the 0.1-3.0 mg/kg groups, partial responders had among the lowest normalized peripheral clonal expansion, particularly in CD8+ T cells. At doses from 0.1 to 3.0 mg/kg, clonal expansion was seen in both CD4+ and CD8+ blood T cells between baseline and week 6. The antigen specificity of the peripheral T cells that underwent clonal expansion was not determined. Low levels of normalized T-cell clonal expansion were also seen in some patients who did not respond. After ivuxolimab, more expanded clones were found on average in CD8+ T cells than in CD4+ T cells.

Genomic DNA was extracted from sorted cells for sequencing of the TCRbeta CDR3 region. TCRbeta CDR3 regions were sequenced using the immunoSEQ Assay. Sourced from immuneACCESS, this table was stored by TCRdb with only in-frame sequences that have V and J called. A share of the clones is absent; for the studies checked, an unresolved V gene accounts for under half, and the remainder has no known explanation. The sample table lists 50,000 to 65,000 clones, 89% of them with a count of one. The top ten hold 12% of the sample. The trial excluded patients who had a history of autoimmune disease or who were on systemic immunosuppression. Peripheral blood for TCR sequencing was drawn from every dose cohort at baseline, at cycle 4 day 1 and at cycle 7 day 1. The samples were drawn from a first-in-human, open-label, multicenter phase I dose-escalation trial of ivuxolimab. Adults with locally advanced or metastatic melanoma, renal cell carcinoma, hepatocellular carcinoma or head and neck squamous cell carcinoma were enrolled in the trial. Before TCR sequencing, CD4+ T cells and CD8+ T cells from peripheral blood were sorted into separate populations.

The germline V gene (reference sequence) provides CDR1 LNHDA and CDR2 SQIVND. V was cut back by 1 base and J by 6 bases, leaving a gap of 5 bases between them. From the cysteine through the phenylalanine, the CDR3 covers 12 amino acids. This entry keeps only the CDR3 DNA: 36 bases, framed from base 1. This clone is characterized as medium-sized (0.01 to 0.1%). Its antigen is unknown. No base qualities exist here, and no much larger clone lies one base off it. This receptor was taken from an adult with an advanced solid tumor such as melanoma, head and neck, liver or kidney cancer. Source: CD4+ or CD8+ T cells sorted from blood, taken in a trial of the OX40 agonist ivuxolimab. Rearrangement joined TRBV19 to TRBJ2-3, with the D gene uncertain. The nucleotide sequence reads as follows: TGTGCCAGTAGTATAGGTGGCGATACGCAGTATTTT. It codes for CASSIGGDTQYF.